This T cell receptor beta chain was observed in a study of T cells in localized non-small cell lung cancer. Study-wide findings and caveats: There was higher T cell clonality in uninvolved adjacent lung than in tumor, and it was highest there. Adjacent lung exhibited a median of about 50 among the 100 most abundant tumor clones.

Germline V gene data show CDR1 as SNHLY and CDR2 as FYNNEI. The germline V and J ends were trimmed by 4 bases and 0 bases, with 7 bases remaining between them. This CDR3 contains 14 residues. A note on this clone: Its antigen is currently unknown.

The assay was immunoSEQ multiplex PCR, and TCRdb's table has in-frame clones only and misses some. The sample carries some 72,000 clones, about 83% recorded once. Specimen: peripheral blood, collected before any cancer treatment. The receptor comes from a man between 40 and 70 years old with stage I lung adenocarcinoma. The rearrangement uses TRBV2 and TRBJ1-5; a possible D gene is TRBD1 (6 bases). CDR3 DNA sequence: TGTGCCAGCAGTGCGGACAGTAGCAATCAGCCCCAGCATTTT. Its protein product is CASSADSSNQPQHF.